This section outlines one TCR beta chain sequence together with its context. No antigen is known for it. This sample was included in a study of T cell responses to AZD1222 COVID-19 vaccine. The wider study: It was second doses at about 4 or about 12 weeks that were pooled.

This CDR3 has 15 residues. Germline CDR1 is SGHRS and CDR2 is YFSETQ. The V and J ends lost 0 bases and 8 bases, in that order; junction bases with no gene match: 9. Libraries were prepared by immunoSEQ multiplex PCR; TCRdb keeps only in-frame clonotypes and omits some of them. Here the sample spans 80,000 to 100,000 clones, approximately 85% being singletons. Findings of the study overall: Two AZD1222 administrations were followed by greater Spike-specific TCR breadth and depth.

The chain has TRBV5-1 and TRBJ1-2, with 8 bases aligning to TRBD1. The starting material was peripheral blood, obtained on day 0 of AZD1222 vaccination. This receptor was identified in an adult in good health. CDR3 nucleotide sequence: TGCGCCAGCAGCTTGGATTCCCAGGGGGCAATCGGCTACACCTTC. This translates into CASSLDSQGAIGYTF.